This TCR beta chain appears in the sequencing data of a study of OX40 agonist ivuxolimab in advanced cancers. Across the study: The drug used for patients, ivuxolimab, was an agonistic anti-OX40 (CD134) antibody. Study-wide results and limits: At 0.1 to 3.0 mg/kg and by week 6, CD4+ and CD8+ T cells in the blood had expanded clonally.

Here immunoSEQ multiplex PCR was the method, and the copy in TCRdb shows in-frame clones only, minus some. The sample consists of more than 45,000 clones, about 81% of them appearing once. Of note for this clone: Its antigen is unknown.

This CDR3 has 16 amino acids. The germline CDR1 and CDR2 sequences are MDHEN and SYDVKM. V lost 8 bases and J lost 3; bases outside the gene matches: 10. This material consisted of CD4+ or CD8+ T cells sorted from blood, taken in a trial of the OX40 agonist ivuxolimab. The sequence came from an adult with an advanced solid tumor such as melanoma, head and neck, liver or kidney cancer. J is TRBJ1-2 and V is TRBV28, with 12 bases aligning to TRBD1. CDR3: CASQRDRGLGDYGYTF. The CDR3 nucleotides are TGTGCCAGCCAGCGGGACAGGGGGCTAGGGGACTATGGCTACACCTTC.